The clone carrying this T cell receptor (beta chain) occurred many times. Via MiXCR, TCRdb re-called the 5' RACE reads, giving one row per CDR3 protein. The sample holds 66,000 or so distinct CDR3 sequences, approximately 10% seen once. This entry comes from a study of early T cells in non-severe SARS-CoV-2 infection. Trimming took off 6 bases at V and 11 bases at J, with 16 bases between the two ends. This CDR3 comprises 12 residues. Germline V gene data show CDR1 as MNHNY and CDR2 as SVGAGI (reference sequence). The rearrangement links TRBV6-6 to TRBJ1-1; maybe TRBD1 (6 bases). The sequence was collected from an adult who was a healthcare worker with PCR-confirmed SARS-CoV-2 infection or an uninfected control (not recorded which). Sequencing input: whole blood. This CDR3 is CASSPGGLGAFF. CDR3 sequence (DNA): TGTGCCAGCAGCCCTGGGGGGCTCGGGGCTTTCTTT.